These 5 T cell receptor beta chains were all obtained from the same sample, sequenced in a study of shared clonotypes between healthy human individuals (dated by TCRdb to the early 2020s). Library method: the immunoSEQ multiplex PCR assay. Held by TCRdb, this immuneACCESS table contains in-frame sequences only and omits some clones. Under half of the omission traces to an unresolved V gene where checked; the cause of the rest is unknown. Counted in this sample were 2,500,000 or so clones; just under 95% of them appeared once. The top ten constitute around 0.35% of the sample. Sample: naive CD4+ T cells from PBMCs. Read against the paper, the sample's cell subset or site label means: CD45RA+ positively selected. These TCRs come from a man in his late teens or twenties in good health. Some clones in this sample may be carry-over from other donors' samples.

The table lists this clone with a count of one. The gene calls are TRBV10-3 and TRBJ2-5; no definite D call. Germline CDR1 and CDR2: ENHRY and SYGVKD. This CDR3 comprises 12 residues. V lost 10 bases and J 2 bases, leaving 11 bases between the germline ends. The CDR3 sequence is CATAETQETQYF. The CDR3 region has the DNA TGTGCCACCGCAGAGACGCAAGAGACCCAGTACTTC.

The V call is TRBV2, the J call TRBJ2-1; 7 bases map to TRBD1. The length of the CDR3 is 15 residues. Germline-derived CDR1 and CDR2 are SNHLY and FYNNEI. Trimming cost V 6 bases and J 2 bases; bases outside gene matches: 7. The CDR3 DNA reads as TGTGCCAGCAGGGACCGGACAGGCACCTACAATGAGCAGTTCTTC. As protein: CASRDRTGTYNEQFF.

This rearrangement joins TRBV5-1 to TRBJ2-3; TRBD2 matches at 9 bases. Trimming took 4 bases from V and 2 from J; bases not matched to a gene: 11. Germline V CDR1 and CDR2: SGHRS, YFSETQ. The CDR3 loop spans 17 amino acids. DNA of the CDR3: TGCGCCAGCAGCGGGGGGACTAGCCAAGCCCACACAGATACGCAGTATTTT. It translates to CASSGGTSQAHTDTQYF. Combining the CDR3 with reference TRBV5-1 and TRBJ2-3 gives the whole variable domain KAGVTQTPRYLIKTRGQQVTLSCSPISGHRSVSWYQQTPGQGLQFLFEYFSETQRNKGNFPGRFSGRQFSNSRSEMNVSTLELGDSALYLCASSGGTSQAHTDTQYFGPGTRLTVL.

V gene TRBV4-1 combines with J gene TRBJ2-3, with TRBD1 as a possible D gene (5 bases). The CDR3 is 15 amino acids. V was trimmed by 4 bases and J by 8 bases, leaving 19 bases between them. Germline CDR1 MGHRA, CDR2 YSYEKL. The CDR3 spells CASSPGRAGNRTQYF. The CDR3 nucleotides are TGCGCCAGCAGCCCCGGCAGGGCCGGTAATCGTACGCAGTATTTT.

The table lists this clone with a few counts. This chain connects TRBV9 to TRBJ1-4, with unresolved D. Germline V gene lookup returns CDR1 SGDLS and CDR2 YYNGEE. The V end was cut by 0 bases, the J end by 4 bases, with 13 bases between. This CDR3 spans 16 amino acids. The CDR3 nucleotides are TGTGCCAGCAGCGTAGGAACCATGGAGGGTAATGAAAAACTGTTTTTT. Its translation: CASSVGTMEGNEKLFF. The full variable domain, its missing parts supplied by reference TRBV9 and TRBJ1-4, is DSGVTQTPKHLITATGQRVTLRCSPRSGDLSVYWYQQSLDQGLQFLIQYYNGEERAKGNILERFSAQQFPDLHSELNLSSLELGDSALYFCASSVGTMEGNEKLFFGSGTQLSVL.